These T cell receptor beta chains were read from a single sample in a study of cytomegalovirus exposure and HLA in healthy donors. The data were produced by immunoSEQ multiplex PCR, yet TCRdb's version contains in-frame clones alone and is incomplete. Counted here are 60,000 to 70,000 clones, more than 85% occurring once; the ten biggest clones make up approximately 5%. The source material was PBMCs. These receptor sequences come from a man aged 18 to 35 in good health and CMV-seropositive. The CDR3 runs from the conserved cysteine through the conserved F or W. The size of a clone is reported for some rows only, either as once, few or many, or as a class for expanded clones.

j_call v_call clone_size cdr3_aa
TRBJ2-2 TRBV18 once CASSRDRDTGELFF
TRBJ2-7 TRBV6-5 NA CASSRTGTSVDEQYF
TRBJ1-1 TRBV7-3 once CASSLQAGPTEAFF
TRBJ1-1 TRBV23-1 NA CASSHELEAFF
TRBJ2-5 TRBV5-6 NA CASSFRGISLETQYF
TRBJ2-5 TRBV28 NA CASSGSAIETQYF
TRBJ2-7 TRBV30 NA CAWGLGEQYF
TRBJ2-1 TRBV7-3 NA CASSETSANEQFF
TRBJ1-5 TRBV28 NA CASSLAGSNQPQHF
TRBJ2-2 TRBV7-9 NA CASSYPGSRAGELFF
TRBJ2-7 TRBV5-4 NA CASSFRTSNEQYF
TRBJ1-3 TRBV29-1 NA CSVGQGSNTIYF
TRBJ2-7 TRBV7-9 few CASSELAPNYEQYF
TRBJ2-1 TRBV6-5 NA CASSNRDYEYNEQFF
TRBJ2-3 TRBV25-1 once CASSEQGGGPTDTQYF
TRBJ1-1 TRBV4-1 NA CASSQQTGSGEAFF
TRBJ2-5 TRBV7-9 few CASSTSGSGLFETQYF
TRBJ1-3 TRBV2 NA CASGQTGVNTIYF
TRBJ2-1 TRBV28 NA CASSIRLVYNEQFF
TRBJ2-7 TRBV29-1 NA CSVEVTGGYEQYF
TRBJ2-2 TRBV27 NA CASRQQGTSGSGELFF
TRBJ2-1 TRBV5-1 once CASSWAGSGRVNEQFF